This T cell receptor beta chain was profiled in a study of tumor-infiltrating lymphocytes in primary liver carcinoma. The wider study: The study enrolled male and female patients aged 30 to 69 years.

Germline DNA was also extracted, and blood RNA was taken from unsorted whole blood. No treatment had been given to the patients, who were chronically infected with HBV. Before the operation took place, approximately 4 milliliters of peripheral blood were collected. The authors made TCR beta cDNA from about 500 ng total RNA with a constant-region primer. Each TCR beta library was derived from three nested multiplex PCR rounds that employed slightly modified ARM-PCR. The two initial PCR rounds, around 11 cycles each, used TRBV1-TRBV30 forward and C-beta reverse primers. TCRdb re-called the multiplex PCR reads with MiXCR, one entry per CDR3 protein. The sample carries 300,000 to 350,000 distinct CDR3 sequences, about 50% recorded once. This clonotype occurred many times. The CDR3 is 17 amino acids. After removal of 0 bases from V and 1 base from J, the junction contained 11 bases not matched to a gene. Per germline, CDR1 SQVTM and CDR2 ANQGSEA.

The sample comprised peripheral blood. The receptor was derived from a woman under 40 with primary liver carcinoma and hepatitis B virus infection. The chain uses TRBV29-1 and TRBJ2-7; the match to TRBD2 covers 8 bases. CDR3: CSVEDGGASGSSYEQYF. CDR3 nucleotides: TGCAGCGTTGAAGATGGGGGAGCGAGCGGGAGTTCCTACGAGCAGTACTTC.